The 12 T cell receptor beta chains in this list originate from one sample, sequenced in a study of cytomegalovirus exposure and HLA in healthy donors. A multiplex PCR was run with 60 Vbeta primers and 13 Jbeta primers. TCRdb keeps only in-frame clones here, not all; method: immunoSEQ multiplex PCR. The data contain 90,000 to 150,000 clones, 81% of them singletons. The sequenced material came from PBMCs. These receptors all stem from a woman aged 40 to 49 in good health and CMV-seronegative.

This clone has a handful of counts. The CDR3 reads CASSLNVGLAGDTEAFF. As DNA, the CDR3 is TGTGCCAGCAGCTTGAACGTGGGACTAGCCGGTGACACTGAAGCTTTCTTT. The chain joins TRBV5-4 to TRBJ1-1; maybe TRBD1 (5 bases). The CDR3 totals 17 residues. CDR1 and CDR2 from the germline V gene are SGHNT and YYREEE (reference sequence). Trimming removed 1 base from V and 3 bases from J, with 19 bases in between.

V and J are TRBV6-5 and TRBJ2-1; 12 bases fit TRBD2. The germline V gene encodes CDR1 MNHEY and CDR2 SVGAGI. This CDR3 has 13 amino acids. V lost 9 bases and J lost 9; bases outside the gene matches: 6. For the CDR3, the DNA is TGTGCCAGTCGACTAGCGGGAGTCTTTGAGCAGTTCTTC. Translated, it gives CASRLAGVFEQFF.

The chain recombines TRBV2 with TRBJ2-1; 9 bases map to TRBD1. V lost 6 bases, J lost 8 bases, and 11 bases stayed unmatched. Germline CDR1 reads SNHLY; CDR2 reads FYNNEI. The CDR3 totals 15 residues. The CDR3 DNA reads as TGTGCCAGCAGATCGACAGGGGGAGCGACGGATGAGCAGTTCTTC. Protein: CASRSTGGATDEQFF.

This clone was detected once. The chain is built from TRBV10-1 and TRBJ2-7, with 7 nucleotides matching TRBD1. The CDR3 is 14 amino acids. V lost 2 bases to trimming and J lost 5 bases; unmatched junction nucleotides: 6. Germline-derived CDR1 and CDR2 are WNHNN and SYGVQD (reference sequence). Here the CDR3 reads CASSESRGINEQYF. The DNA for the CDR3 is TGCGCCAGCAGTGAGAGCAGGGGGATCAACGAGCAGTACTTC.

This chain links TRBV27 with TRBJ1-5, with 8 bases lining up with TRBD1. Germline V gene data show CDR1 as MNHEY and CDR2 as SMNVEV (reference sequence). V trimming: 3 bases; J trimming: 4 bases; junction bases outside the gene matches: 2. This CDR3 region has 14 residues. CDR3 DNA: TGTGCCAGCAGTTTGAACAGGGGGAATCAGCCCCAGCATTTT. Its protein is CASSLNRGNQPQHF.

V gene TRBV27 combines with J gene TRBJ1-5, with D hard to call. CDR3 length: 14 residues. From germline, CDR1 is MNHEY and CDR2 SMNVEV (reference sequence). Trimming shortened V by 2 bases and J by 3 bases, and 8 bases separated the two germline ends. The CDR3 loop is CASSLLGFNQPQHF. The CDR3 DNA follows: TGTGCCAGCAGTTTACTCGGGTTCAATCAGCCCCAGCATTTT.

This rearrangement joins TRBV5-1 to TRBJ2-3; TRBD2 matches 10 bases. Germline V lookup: CDR1 SGHRS, CDR2 YFSETQ. This CDR3 contains 15 residues. Losses at the gene ends were 1 base for V and 3 bases for J; bases not matched to a gene: 2. CDR3 loop: CASSLTSGETDTQYF. The DNA for the CDR3 is TGCGCCAGCAGCTTGACTAGCGGGGAGACAGATACGCAGTATTTT.

The V call is TRBV6-1, the J call TRBJ1-1, with TRBD1 matching 7 bases. Looked up from germline, CDR1 is MNHNS and CDR2 is SASEGT. The ends lost 1 base at V and 3 bases at J; junction bases unmatched: 5. The CDR3 extends over 15 amino acids. DNA of the CDR3: TGTGCCAGCAGTGAAGAAGACAGGGCATACACTGAAGCTTTCTTT. Translation gives CASSEEDRAYTEAFF.

V is TRBV7-2 and J is TRBJ1-3; no definite D call. The ends were cut back, 1 base at V and 0 bases at J, with 13 bases in the middle. Germline CDR1 SGHTA, CDR2 FQGNSA. CDR3 length: 17 residues. The CDR3 reads CASSLVLPPSSGNTIYF. CDR3 in DNA: TGTGCCAGCAGCTTAGTTTTGCCGCCGAGCTCTGGAAACACCATATATTTT.

This clone was counted once. V usage is TRBV9 and J usage is TRBJ1-1; D is perhaps TRBD1 (6 bases). The V and J ends lost 3 bases and 1 base respectively, with 16 bases between them. Germline CDR1 reads SGDLS; CDR2 reads YYNGEE. The CDR3 loop spans 16 amino acids. This chain's CDR3 is CASSAAPRGANTEAFF. The CDR3 coding sequence is TGTGCCAGCAGCGCCGCCCCCAGGGGCGCGAACACTGAAGCTTTCTTT.

This chain connects TRBV4-1 to TRBJ1-2; 8 bases match TRBD1. Germline values: CDR1 MGHRA, CDR2 YSYEKL. This CDR3 has 13 amino acids. V trimming: 3 bases; J trimming: 8 bases; junction bases outside the gene matches: 5. The CDR3 sequence: CASSQTGTGGYTF. CDR3 in DNA: TGCGCCAGCAGCCAGACAGGGACAGGCGGCTACACCTTC.

This clone was picked up one time. The gene calls are TRBV29-1 and TRBJ2-1; a weak D match, TRBD2 (5 bases). Germline V gene lookup returns CDR1 SQVTM and CDR2 ANQGSEA. Trimming stripped 4 bases from V and 9 bases from J, with 16 bases between. The CDR3 length is 13 residues. The CDR3 here is CSVVTTYRIEQFF. For the CDR3, the DNA is TGCAGCGTTGTGACTACGTATAGGATTGAGCAGTTCTTC.